This entry lists 27 T cell receptor beta chains sequenced from one sample in a study of glioma-infiltrating T cells after dendritic cell vaccination. Clones were read by immunoSEQ multiplex PCR, and TCRdb kept only the in-frame ones, dropping some. The sample records about 95,000 clones, about 85% being singletons. The input for sequencing was blood, taken before dendritic cell vaccination. The receptors were sampled from a human donor with glioblastoma.

This clone was detected only once. The chain is built from TRBV5-1 and TRBJ2-3, with TRBD2 identical over 7 bases. This CDR3 comprises 17 residues. J was trimmed by 0 bases and V by 4 bases; bases with no gene match: 11. Germline CDR1 SGHRS, CDR2 YFSETQ. CDR3 in amino acids: CASSPATGRGSTDTQYF. CDR3 DNA: TGCGCCAGCAGCCCCGCTACGGGGCGGGGGAGCACAGATACGCAGTATTTT.

This rearrangement joins TRBV7-6 to TRBJ1-2; possibly TRBD1 for D (6 bases). Trimming took 7 bases from V and 8 from J, leaving 14 bases between them. Germline CDR1 reads SGHVS; CDR2 reads FNYEAQ. CDR3 length: 12 residues. This CDR3 is CASTAEGDGYTF. The CDR3 bases are TGTGCCAGCACCGCCGAGGGGGACGGCTACACCTTC.

The chain recombines TRBV7-9 with TRBJ2-1; the match to TRBD2 covers 9 bases. Germline-derived CDR1 and CDR2 are SEHNR and FQNEAQ (reference sequence). V dropped 3 bases and J dropped 9; count of bases not matched to a gene: 9. The CDR3 has 15 amino acids. CDR3 in DNA: TGTGCCAGCAGCTTCCAGCGGGGGGAACCGACTGAGCAGTTCTTC. Amino acid sequence: CASSFQRGEPTEQFF.

The chain is built from TRBV5-6 and TRBJ2-5; 8 bases are shared with TRBD2. Germline V gene lookup returns CDR1 SGHDT and CDR2 YYEEEE. Trimming at V came to 6 bases and at J to 4 bases, leaving 11 bases not matched to a gene. The CDR3 is made up of 15 amino acids. The CDR3: CASTSDGGARETQYF. For the CDR3, the DNA is TGTGCCAGCACCTCTGACGGGGGGGCGAGAGAGACCCAGTACTTC.

This rearrangement joins TRBV28 to TRBJ2-7; the D gene is possibly TRBD2 (6 bases). Germline loops: CDR1 MDHEN, CDR2 SYDVKM. The CDR3 covers 15 residues. Deletions cut 2 bases from V and 4 bases from J, with 15 bases between. CDR3 residues: CASSLTLRGNYEQYF. CDR3 DNA sequence: TGTGCCAGCAGTTTAACCCTGCGGGGCAATTACGAGCAGTACTTC.

This clone appeared once. CDR3: CASSTNRGINTEAFF. DNA for the CDR3: TGTGCCAGCAGCACCAACAGGGGGATCAACACTGAAGCTTTCTTT. The gene calls are TRBV13 and TRBJ1-1, with 8 bases fitting TRBD1. Germline CDR1 is PRHDT and CDR2 is FYEKMQ (reference sequence). CDR3 length: 15 residues. The junction had 7 bases not matched to a gene; V was cut back by 5 bases and J by 2 bases.

The rearrangement uses TRBV5-1 and TRBJ2-3; 7 bases map to TRBD1. Per the germline V gene, CDR1 is SGHRS and CDR2 is YFSETQ. The CDR3 covers 16 residues. J was trimmed by 4 bases and V by 0 bases; bases with no gene match: 8. The CDR3 is CASSLGDSLGADTQYF. CDR3 in DNA: TGCGCCAGCAGCTTGGGGGACAGTTTGGGAGCAGATACGCAGTATTTT.

The chain uses TRBV7-3 and TRBJ2-3; TRBD2 matches 8 bases. The CDR3 covers 17 residues. CDR1 and CDR2 (germline): SGHTA, FQGTGA. After removal of 5 bases from V and 0 bases from J, the junction contained 10 bases not matched to a gene. CDR3 sequence reads: CASSPYLAGTSTDTQYF. The CDR3 bases are TGTGCCAGCAGCCCCTATTTAGCGGGAACTAGCACAGATACGCAGTATTTT.

V is TRBV7-7 and J is TRBJ2-6; D is uncertain. Germline assignment: CDR1 SSHAT and CDR2 FNYEAQ (reference sequence). V lost 2 bases, J lost 1 base, and 6 bases lay in between. The CDR3 is 15 residues long. CDR3 bases: TGTGCCAGCAGCTTATCTAGGTCTGGGGCCAACGTCCTGACTTTC. Protein sequence: CASSLSRSGANVLTF.

This chain connects TRBV5-1 to TRBJ2-7; the D gene is possibly TRBD2 (5 bases). The V and J ends lost 3 bases and 0 bases respectively, with 13 bases between them. The CDR3 has 15 residues. CDR1 SGHRS and CDR2 YFSETQ come from the germline V gene. The DNA of the CDR3 is TGCGCCAGCAGCTCCGGGATCACGATCTCCTACGAGCAGTACTTC. Translated, it gives CASSSGITISYEQYF.

CDR3 loop: CASSQGQVVGYTF. CDR3 DNA sequence: TGCGCCAGCAGCCAAGGACAGGTTGTTGGCTACACCTTC. This chain joins TRBV4-1 and TRBJ1-2, with D perhaps TRBD1 (6 bases). Germline assignment: CDR1 MGHRA and CDR2 YSYEKL. Trimming cost V 1 base and J 7 bases, with 10 bases left between them. This CDR3 is built from 13 residues.

This clone appeared once. The chain employs TRBV19 and TRBJ2-7; 8 bases agree with TRBD1. The CDR3 runs to 15 residues. The J segment lost 1 base and the V segment lost 10 bases, leaving 12 bases of the junction unmatched. CDR1 is LNHDA, CDR2 SQIVND, per germline (reference sequence). CDR3 in amino acids: CATARRDRISYEQYF. DNA of the CDR3: TGTGCCACCGCCCGCCGGGACAGGATTTCCTACGAGCAGTACTTC.

The chain couples TRBV6-1 to TRBJ1-5; 9 bases match TRBD1. J gave up 6 bases and V 1 base, and 7 bases lay outside the gene matches. The length of the CDR3 is 16 residues. The germline CDR1 and CDR2 sequences are MNHNS and SASEGT. DNA for the CDR3: TGTGCCAGCAGTGAAGTACAGGGGGCATCAGGTCAGCCCCAGCATTTT. It yields the protein CASSEVQGASGQPQHF.

The rearrangement links TRBV5-1 to TRBJ2-1; tentative D call: TRBD1 (6 bases). Trimming cost V 0 bases and J 4 bases, with 8 bases left between them. CDR3 length: 14 amino acids. In germline, CDR1 is SGHRS, CDR2 YFSETQ. The CDR3 loop is CASSLGGGYNEQFF. The DNA of the CDR3 is TGCGCCAGCAGCTTGGGAGGGGGTTACAATGAGCAGTTCTTC. The full variable domain, its missing parts supplied by reference TRBV5-1 and TRBJ2-1, is KAGVTQTPRYLIKTRGQQVTLSCSPISGHRSVSWYQQTPGQGLQFLFEYFSETQRNKGNFPGRFSGRQFSNSRSEMNVSTLELGDSALYLCASSLGGGYNEQFFGPGTRLTVL.

The chain combines TRBV4-1 with TRBJ1-1, with D perhaps matching TRBD1 (5 bases). V lost 1 base to trimming and J lost 4 bases, with 16 bases between them. This CDR3 contains 16 residues. The V gene's germline CDR1 is MGHRA and CDR2 YSYEKL. CDR3 bases: TGCGCCAGCAGCCAAGTTCGGGCAGGGTGGGTCACTGAAGCTTTCTTT. It specifies CASSQVRAGWVTEAFF.

The chain combines TRBV6-1 with TRBJ2-2; 8 bases are shared with TRBD2. From germline, CDR1 is MNHNS and CDR2 SASEGT. Losses at the gene ends were 4 bases for V and 0 bases for J; bases not matched to a gene: 4. The CDR3 consists of 16 residues. The CDR3 sequence: CASSARGGANTGELFF. CDR3 DNA sequence: TGTGCCAGCAGTGCCCGGGGGGGCGCGAACACCGGGGAGCTGTTTTTT.

The rearrangement uses TRBV19 and TRBJ2-1; no clear D gene. Germline V lookup: CDR1 LNHDA, CDR2 SQIVND (reference sequence). This CDR3 contains 13 residues. Trimming shortened V by 1 base and J by 9 bases, and 10 bases separated the two germline ends. The CDR3 coding sequence is TGTGCCAGTAGTATAGTAAAGCTTAGTGAGCAGTTCTTC. Its translation is CASSIVKLSEQFF.

The J gene is TRBJ2-7, the V gene TRBV19; the D gene is possibly TRBD1 (6 bases). Trimming left V 6 bases short and J 0 bases short, with 12 bases between. In germline, CDR1 is LNHDA, CDR2 SQIVND (reference sequence). This CDR3 region has 14 residues. CDR3 loop: CASSIARGSYEQYF. In DNA form, the CDR3 reads TGTGCCAGTAGCATCGCCAGGGGCTCCTACGAGCAGTACTTC. The entire variable domain, with the rest obtained from reference TRBV19 and TRBJ2-7, is as follows: DGGITQSPKYLFRKEGQNVTLSCEQNLNHDAMYWYRQDPGQGLRLIYYSQIVNDFQKGDIAEGYSVSREKKESFPLTVTSAQKNPTAFYLCASSIARGSYEQYFGPGTRLTVT.

The chain joins TRBV10-2 to TRBJ2-2; possibly TRBD2 for D (5 bases). Deletions cut 4 bases from V and 6 bases from J, with 9 bases between. The CDR3 covers 13 residues. Germline CDR1 reads WSHSY; CDR2 reads SAAADI. In DNA form, the CDR3 reads TGCGCCAGCAGTGGAGAGGGAGCCGGGGAGCTGTTTTTT. Translation gives CASSGEGAGELFF.

CDR3 loop: CASSSVRGELLGAFF. The CDR3 coding sequence is TGTGCCAGCAGCTCCGTCCGGGGTGAGCTCCTTGGGGCTTTCTTT. This chain connects TRBV5-4 to TRBJ1-1; D is ambiguous. V lost 3 bases and J lost 11, with 23 bases in between. The CDR3 is made up of 15 amino acids. Germline V lookup: CDR1 SGHNT, CDR2 YYREEE (reference sequence).

The chain carries TRBV5-1 and TRBJ2-1, with TRBD2 matching 9 bases. Germline assignment: CDR1 SGHRS and CDR2 YFSETQ. V dropped 3 bases and J dropped 5; count of bases not matched to a gene: 9. The CDR3 contains 16 residues. The CDR3 nucleotides are TGCGCCAGCAGCTCCCCGACTAGCGGACAGGACAATGAGCAGTTCTTC. It codes for CASSSPTSGQDNEQFF.

V usage is TRBV6-6 and J usage is TRBJ1-1; a possible D gene is TRBD1 (6 bases). The CDR3 length is 14 residues. Germline V gene lookup returns CDR1 MNHNY and CDR2 SVGAGI (reference sequence). V was trimmed by 6 bases and J by 4 bases, leaving 15 bases between them. The CDR3 sequence is CASSLIQGSTEAFF. The CDR3 DNA reads TGTGCCAGCAGCCTCATACAGGGATCCACTGAAGCTTTCTTT.

This clone was seen once. This chain joins TRBV15 and TRBJ1-1, with 7 bases aligning to TRBD1. The CDR3 spans 15 residues. J gave up 1 base and V 1 base, and 3 bases lay outside the gene matches. The germline V gene has CDR1 LNHNV and CDR2 YYDKDF (reference sequence). CDR3 in amino acids: CATSRGGTENTEAFF. The CDR3 coding sequence is TGTGCCACCAGCAGAGGGGGGACAGAGAACACTGAAGCTTTCTTT.

The rearrangement joins TRBV10-3 to TRBJ2-5, with 7 bases lining up with TRBD1. The V gene's germline CDR1 is ENHRY and CDR2 SYGVKD. Unmatched junction bases numbered 8, after V lost 5 bases and J lost 5 bases. CDR3 size: 14 residues. DNA for the CDR3: TGTGCCATCAGTAAGGACAGGCCAGGGGAGACCCAGTACTTC. Its protein product is CAISKDRPGETQYF.

In this sample, this clone turned up many times. This rearrangement joins TRBV27 to TRBJ2-2; 11 bases are shared with TRBD2. The CDR3 is 15 residues long. CDR1 MNHEY and CDR2 SMNVEV come from the germline V gene (reference sequence). The trim removed 8 bases at V and 6 bases at J, leaving 8 bases unmatched. CDR3 sequence (DNA): TGTGCCAGCGCCACTAGCGGGAGTTGGGCCGGGGAGCTGTTTTTT. Translation: CASATSGSWAGELFF.

About this clone itself: A junction boundary mismatches the germline segment, possibly from a read error. This rearrangement joins TRBV4-3 to TRBJ1-5, with unresolved D. This CDR3 spans 15 amino acids. The germline V gene encodes CDR1 LGHNA and CDR2 YSLEER. CDR3 bases: TGCGTCAGCAGCCAAGGTAGAGGGCCCAATCAGCCCCAGCATTTT. Translating it yields CVSSQGRGPNQPQHF.

This chain links TRBV7-9 with TRBJ2-7, with 9 bases matching TRBD2. V shed 8 bases and J 4 bases; nucleotides not matched to a gene: 3. The CDR3 consists of 12 residues. Germline loops: CDR1 SEHNR, CDR2 FQNEAQ (reference sequence). The CDR3 region is CASRSGSYEQYF. The CDR3 region has the DNA TGTGCCAGCCGTAGCGGGAGTTACGAGCAGTACTTC. Supplemented by reference TRBV7-9 and TRBJ2-7, the full variable domain reads DTGVSQNPRHKITKRGQNVTFRCDPISEHNRLYWYRQTLGQGPEFLTYFQNEAQLEKSRLLSDRFSAERPKGSFSTLEIQRTEQGDSAMYLCASRSGSYEQYFGPGTRLTVT.